What follows are 30 T cell receptor beta chains derived from one specimen sequenced in a study of chemoradiotherapy in HPV16-positive cancers. TCRdb's table, derived via immunoSEQ multiplex PCR, lists solely in-frame clones and lacks some. This sample has 10,000 or so clones, with 65% to 85% found just once. Sequenced here: blood, sampled from a patient who underwent chemoradiotherapy. These receptors all stem from a human donor with HPV-associated anogenital cancer.

The chain joins TRBV7-9 to TRBJ2-3; TRBD1 is a possible D gene (6 bases). V shed 1 base and J shed 4 bases, with 9 bases lying between them. This CDR3 has 14 residues. Germline CDR1 SEHNR, CDR2 FQNEAQ (reference sequence). CDR3 sequence reads: CASSLVAGADTQYF. CDR3 coding DNA: TGTGCCAGCAGCTTAGTAGCAGGGGCAGATACGCAGTATTTT.

The chain is built from TRBV7-6 and TRBJ2-3; TRBD1 matches 9 bases. The CDR3 totals 17 residues. Germline CDR1 SGHVS, CDR2 FNYEAQ. With V trimmed by 0 bases and J by 0 bases, 4 bases remained unmatched. CDR3 in DNA: TGTGCCAGCAGCTTAGCAGGGACAGGGCAAAGCACAGATACGCAGTATTTT. Translating gives CASSLAGTGQSTDTQYF.

The V call is TRBV5-6, the J call TRBJ1-4, with a possible D match to TRBD1 (5 bases). The CDR3 sequence is 13 residues long. The germline V gene encodes CDR1 SGHDT and CDR2 YYEEEE. V dropped 4 bases and J dropped 6 bases, with 10 bases sitting between them. The CDR3: CASSARGDEKLFF. CDR3 DNA: TGTGCCAGCAGCGCCCGGGGGGATGAAAAACTGTTTTTT.

The rearrangement joins TRBV5-1 to TRBJ2-1, with 8 bases fitting TRBD2. Per the germline V gene, CDR1 is SGHRS and CDR2 is YFSETQ. The junction had 7 bases not matched to a gene; V was cut back by 0 bases and J by 2 bases. The CDR3 spans 17 residues. The chain's CDR3 is CASSLGNSGAAYNEQFF. For the CDR3, the DNA is TGCGCCAGCAGCTTGGGGAATAGCGGGGCAGCCTACAATGAGCAGTTCTTC.

In its sample, this clone was seen once. The chain is built from TRBV2 and TRBJ2-7; 12 bases are shared with TRBD1. V was clipped by 8 bases and J by 4 bases; unmatched bases: 9. CDR1 is SNHLY, CDR2 FYNNEI, per germline. This CDR3 spans 15 amino acids. DNA for the CDR3: TGTGCCAGCGGTGGGACAGGGGGCGCGAAATACGAGCAGTACTTC. Translation: CASGGTGGAKYEQYF.

This sequence joins TRBV2 and TRBJ2-4; D call uncertain. This CDR3 is 17 amino acids long. Trimming left V 2 bases short and J 7 bases short, with 21 bases between. Germline V gene lookup returns CDR1 SNHLY and CDR2 FYNNEI. CDR3 DNA: TGTGCCAGCAGTGAAATAGGGTATAGGCTGGAAAGTAACATTCAGTACTTC. This gives the protein CASSEIGYRLESNIQYF.

The chain couples TRBV19 to TRBJ1-1; D is undetermined. The ends were cut back, 5 bases at V and 0 bases at J, with 7 bases in the middle. Germline CDR1 LNHDA, CDR2 SQIVND (reference sequence). The CDR3 length is 13 residues. CDR3 coding DNA: TGTGCCAGTAGTGCCGGACTGAACACTGAAGCTTTCTTT. Translating it yields CASSAGLNTEAFF.

In its sample, this clone was seen a few times. The CDR3 is CASVMIDQPQHF. Here the CDR3 DNA reads TGTGCCAGCGTTATGATTGATCAGCCCCAGCATTTT. This chain connects TRBV6-1 to TRBJ1-5, with D hard to call. This CDR3 comprises 12 residues. Trimming stripped 8 bases from V and 5 bases from J, with 10 bases between. Per the germline V gene, CDR1 is MNHNS and CDR2 is SASEGT.

The chain combines TRBV5-1 with TRBJ2-7, with 10 bases identical to TRBD1. Germline loops: CDR1 SGHRS, CDR2 YFSETQ. Trimming removed 0 bases from V and 3 bases from J; junction bases left unmatched: 15. The CDR3 consists of 19 residues. The CDR3: CASSLGPPAGTGAFYEQYF. For the CDR3, the DNA is TGCGCCAGCAGCTTGGGCCCCCCTGCCGGGACAGGGGCCTTCTACGAGCAGTACTTC.

This clone has just a few counts. The chain uses TRBV6-1 and TRBJ1-5; a weak D match, TRBD1 (5 bases). V was cut by 3 bases and J by 4 bases, with 10 bases left in between. Germline V gene lookup returns CDR1 MNHNS and CDR2 SASEGT. This CDR3 region has 14 residues. The CDR3 loop is CASSDGAENQPQHF. Written as DNA, the CDR3 is TGTGCCAGCAGTGACGGGGCGGAGAATCAGCCCCAGCATTTT.

This sequence joins TRBV7-2 and TRBJ1-1; 7 bases map to TRBD1. Per the germline V gene, CDR1 is SGHTA and CDR2 is FQGNSA. The CDR3 runs 12 residues. With V trimmed by 3 bases and J by 11 bases, 6 bases remained unmatched. CDR3 in amino acids: CASSFDRVRAFF. The CDR3 DNA reads as TGTGCCAGCAGCTTCGACAGGGTTAGGGCTTTCTTT.

The chain combines TRBV5-1 with TRBJ2-1; 7 nucleotides align to TRBD2. V lost 2 bases, J lost 9 bases, and 11 bases stayed unmatched. Germline V lookup: CDR1 SGHRS, CDR2 YFSETQ. This CDR3 is built from 15 residues. CDR3 protein: CASSLGLGSLSEQFF. In nucleotides, the CDR3 is TGCGCCAGCAGCTTAGGACTAGGAAGCCTCAGTGAGCAGTTCTTC. The full variable domain, completed using reference TRBV5-1 and TRBJ2-1, is KAGVTQTPRYLIKTRGQQVTLSCSPISGHRSVSWYQQTPGQGLQFLFEYFSETQRNKGNFPGRFSGRQFSNSRSEMNVSTLELGDSALYLCASSLGLGSLSEQFFGPGTRLTVL.

The chain uses TRBV4-1 and TRBJ2-5, with 7 bases that match TRBD2. V gave up 1 base and J gave up 5 bases; unmatched junction bases: 10. The CDR3 length is 16 residues. Germline V gene data show CDR1 as MGHRA and CDR2 as YSYEKL. CDR3 region: CASSQGAGEGSETQYF. The CDR3, as DNA: TGCGCCAGCAGCCAAGGGGCGGGGGAGGGGTCGGAGACCCAGTACTTC.

The chain has TRBV18 and TRBJ1-4; tentatively, D is TRBD1 (6 bases). V lost 6 bases and J lost 3, with 17 bases in between. The V gene's germline CDR1 is KGHSH and CDR2 LQKENI. The CDR3 has 16 amino acids. The DNA of the CDR3 is TGTGCCAGCTCTTCCCAGGGGAGTGGAGCTAATGAAAAACTGTTTTTT. Residues: CASSSQGSGANEKLFF. The variable domain in full, completed from reference TRBV18 and TRBJ1-4, reads NAGVMQNPRHLVRRRGQEARLRCSPMKGHSHVYWYRQLPEEGLKFMVYLQKENIIDESGMPKERFSAEFPKEGPSILRIQQVVRGDSAAYFCASSSQGSGANEKLFFGSGTQLSVL.

The J gene is TRBJ1-6, the V gene TRBV10-3; 7 bases align to TRBD1. The germline gives CDR1 ENHRY, CDR2 SYGVKD. The V gene end was trimmed by 4 bases and the J gene end by 7 bases; junction bases not matched to a gene: 4. The CDR3 spans 14 residues. CDR3 sequence (DNA): TGTGCCATCAGTGCGGGGGGACAGAATTCACCCCTCCACTTT. As protein: CAISAGGQNSPLHF.

This clone was recorded a few times. V and J are TRBV29-1 and TRBJ2-2; TRBD2 aligns across 8 bases. The CDR3 is 15 amino acids. The J segment lost 7 bases and the V segment lost 1 base, leaving 8 bases of the junction unmatched. Germline lookup yields CDR1 SQVTM and CDR2 ANQGSEA. CDR3 protein: CSVEAPGGRIGELFF. CDR3 coding DNA: TGCAGCGTTGAAGCTCCGGGGGGGAGGATCGGGGAGCTGTTTTTT.

This clone was observed a handful of times. The chain recombines TRBV7-6 with TRBJ1-1, with D possibly matching TRBD1 (5 bases). The germline V and J ends were trimmed by 7 bases and 3 bases, with 15 bases remaining between them. CDR1 is SGHVS, CDR2 FNYEAQ, per germline. The CDR3 contains 14 residues. CDR3: CASTSGQDHTEAFF. The CDR3 DNA reads TGTGCCAGCACCTCAGGGCAGGATCACACTGAAGCTTTCTTT.

The chain has TRBV19 and TRBJ2-6; D is perhaps TRBD1 (5 bases). V lost 3 bases to trimming and J lost 0 bases, with 6 bases between them. Germline CDR1 LNHDA, CDR2 SQIVND (reference sequence). The CDR3 has 15 amino acids. The CDR3 region has the DNA TGTGCCAGTAGTATTCAGGGCTCTGGGGCCAACGTCCTGACTTTC. It specifies CASSIQGSGANVLTF.

This chain joins TRBV27 and TRBJ2-7; D not resolved. This CDR3 region has 13 residues. Trimming pared 2 bases from V and 3 bases from J, leaving 8 bases between. Germline lookup yields CDR1 MNHEY and CDR2 SMNVEV (reference sequence). CDR3 region: CASSLGVFYEQYF. In nucleotides, the CDR3 is TGTGCCAGCAGTTTAGGGGTTTTCTACGAGCAGTACTTC.

This sequence joins TRBV10-3 and TRBJ2-2, with 8 nucleotides matching TRBD1. CDR1 and CDR2 from the germline V gene are ENHRY and SYGVKD. There are 14 residues in the CDR3. The junction had 4 bases not matched to a gene; V was cut back by 6 bases and J by 4 bases. In DNA form, the CDR3 reads TGTGCCATCAGACGGACAGGGAGCACCGGGGAGCTGTTTTTT. It encodes CAIRRTGSTGELFF.

The J gene is TRBJ1-1, the V gene TRBV21-1. TRBV21-1 is shown as a pseudogene. The CDR3 spans 16 residues. The CDR3 region has the DNA TGTGCCAGCAGCAAAGGATGGGCGGGGGTGAACACTGAAGCTTTCTTT. Residues: CASSKGWAGVNTEAFF.

V and J are TRBV18 and TRBJ1-1; D not resolved. The CDR3 sequence is 15 residues long. Germline CDR1 KGHSH, CDR2 LQKENI. Trimming removed 2 bases from V and 7 bases from J, with 17 bases in between. CDR3: CASSPNWGHENEAFF. For the CDR3, the DNA is TGTGCCAGCTCACCAAATTGGGGTCATGAGAATGAAGCTTTCTTT.

The rearrangement joins TRBV7-9 to TRBJ2-7, with D perhaps given as TRBD1 or TRBD2 (6 bases each). Germline assignment: CDR1 SEHNR and CDR2 FQNEAQ (reference sequence). The CDR3 consists of 14 residues. V lost 4 bases and J lost 6, with 16 bases in between. The CDR3, as DNA: TGTGCCAGCAGCTACGGGGGCCCCGCCGCCGAGCAGTACTTC. Protein: CASSYGGPAAEQYF. Full variable domain (remainder filled in from reference TRBV7-9 and TRBJ2-7): DTGVSQNPRHKITKRGQNVTFRCDPISEHNRLYWYRQTLGQGPEFLTYFQNEAQLEKSRLLSDRFSAERPKGSFSTLEIQRTEQGDSAMYLCASSYGGPAAEQYFGPGTRLTVT.

The rearrangement uses TRBV29-1 and TRBJ1-1; no clear D. The CDR3 runs 15 residues. Germline lookup yields CDR1 SQVTM and CDR2 ANQGSEA. V lost 1 base to trimming and J lost 2 bases, with 14 bases between them. CDR3 bases: TGCAGCGTTGAAGTCGGTTACCGCTTCAACACTGAAGCTTTCTTT. This codes for CSVEVGYRFNTEAFF.

The rearrangement uses TRBV9 and TRBJ2-2; D is unresolved. This CDR3 is 15 amino acids long. From germline, CDR1 is SGDLS and CDR2 YYNGEE. Trimming left V 0 bases short and J 1 base short, with 7 bases between. The CDR3 DNA reads as TGTGCCAGCAGCGTAGATAGTGGGAACACCGGGGAGCTGTTTTTT. Its protein is CASSVDSGNTGELFF.

The chain links TRBV5-4 to TRBJ1-5; possible D gene TRBD1, 6 bases. Trimming stripped 3 bases from V and 4 bases from J, with 20 bases between. The CDR3 runs to 17 residues. Germline assignment: CDR1 SGHNT and CDR2 YYREEE (reference sequence). The CDR3 sequence is CASSSGGGRGVNQPQHF. CDR3 bases: TGTGCCAGCAGCTCTGGGGGGGGCAGGGGCGTAAATCAGCCCCAGCATTTT.

V gene TRBV5-4 combines with J gene TRBJ2-7; D may be TRBD1 (5 bases). The CDR3 sequence is 15 residues long. Trimming took 4 bases from V and 4 from J, leaving 18 bases between them. The germline gives CDR1 SGHNT, CDR2 YYREEE (reference sequence). CDR3 sequence reads: CASSANPLTVYEQYF. The CDR3 DNA reads as TGTGCCAGCAGCGCTAACCCGCTGACAGTTTACGAGCAGTACTTC.

V usage is TRBV28 and J usage is TRBJ1-2, with no clear D. Trimming shortened V by 4 bases and J by 2 bases, and 14 bases separated the two germline ends. Germline V gene sequence: CDR1 MDHEN, CDR2 SYDVKM. The CDR3 length is 15 residues. The CDR3 DNA sequence: TGTGCCAGCAGTTCAATCTGGGGAATCAACTATGGCTACACCTTC. Its protein product is CASSSIWGINYGYTF.

This clone has only a few counts. The chain links TRBV6-5 to TRBJ2-7; TRBD1 aligns across 7 bases. V gave up 5 bases and J gave up 7 bases; unmatched junction bases: 14. This CDR3 spans 15 amino acids. Germline CDR1 is MNHEY and CDR2 is SVGAGI. The CDR3 nucleotides read TGTGCCAGCAGTCACAGACAGGGAACTTCTCTAGAGCAGTACTTC. It specifies CASSHRQGTSLEQYF.

This rearrangement joins TRBV4-1 to TRBJ2-2; 11 bases match TRBD2. After removal of 4 bases from V and 4 bases from J, the junction contained 8 bases not matched to a gene. The CDR3 loop spans 17 amino acids. Germline CDR1 is MGHRA and CDR2 is YSYEKL. The CDR3 loop reads CASSPTSGGPSTGELFF. The DNA for the CDR3 is TGCGCCAGCAGCCCTACTAGCGGGGGCCCCTCCACCGGGGAGCTGTTTTTT.